This TCR beta chain stems from a study of T cells in Graves' hyperthyroidism and ophthalmopathy. Study findings and constraints: Onset of ophthalmopathy came a median 6.5 months after the model predicted it.

Diagnosis of hyperthyroidism was new in patients aged 18 to 65, and its duration was under 2 months. The PBMCs were taken from under 12 ml of fresh peripheral blood. Germline CDR1 reads DFQATT; CDR2 reads SNEGSKA (reference sequence). This CDR3 is built from 16 residues. Trimming at V came to 0 bases and at J to 4 bases, leaving 5 bases not matched to a gene. This clonotype was picked up many times. Its antigen is still unknown. Researchers amplified the TCR beta CDR3 regions from RNA transcripts. Initially, a first-round RT-PCR of the TCR CDR3 employed the HTBI primer set. TCRdb re-called the multiplex PCR reads with MiXCR, one entry per CDR3 protein. The repertoire holds approximately 560,000 distinct CDR3 sequences, around a sixth seen once, with approximately 7.4% in the top ten.

This TCR derives from a woman in her twenties or thirties with Graves' hyperthyroidism. Sequenced: blood. The V call is TRBV20-1, the J call TRBJ2-2; TRBD1 matches 10 bases. CDR3 coding DNA: TGCAGTGCTAGAGATCCGACAGGGGGCGGCACCGGGGAGCTGTTTTTT. This sequence encodes CSARDPTGGGTGELFF.